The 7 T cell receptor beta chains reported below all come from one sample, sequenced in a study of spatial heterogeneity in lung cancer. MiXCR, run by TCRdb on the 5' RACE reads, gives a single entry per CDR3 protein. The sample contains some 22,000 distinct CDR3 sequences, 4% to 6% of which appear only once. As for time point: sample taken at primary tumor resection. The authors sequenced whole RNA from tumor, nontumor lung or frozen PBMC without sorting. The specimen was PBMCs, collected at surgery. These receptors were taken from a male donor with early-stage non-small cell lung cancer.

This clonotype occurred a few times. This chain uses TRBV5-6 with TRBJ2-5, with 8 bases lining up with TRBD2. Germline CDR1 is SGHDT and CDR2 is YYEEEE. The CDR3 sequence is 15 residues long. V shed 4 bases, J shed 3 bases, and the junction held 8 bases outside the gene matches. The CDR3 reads CASSAGTRGEETQYF. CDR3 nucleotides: TGTGCCAGCAGCGCCGGGACTAGGGGGGAAGAGACCCAGTACTTC.

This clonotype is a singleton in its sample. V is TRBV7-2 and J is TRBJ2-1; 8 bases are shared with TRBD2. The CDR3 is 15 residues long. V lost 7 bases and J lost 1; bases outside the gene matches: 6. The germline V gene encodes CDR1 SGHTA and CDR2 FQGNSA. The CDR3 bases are TGTGCCAGCAACCTGGTAGCGGGGTCCTACAATGAGCAGTTCTTC. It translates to CASNLVAGSYNEQFF.

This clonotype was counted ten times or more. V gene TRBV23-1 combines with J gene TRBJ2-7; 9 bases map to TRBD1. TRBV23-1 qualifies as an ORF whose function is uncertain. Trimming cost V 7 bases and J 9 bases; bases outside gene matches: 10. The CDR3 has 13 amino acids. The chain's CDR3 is CASTVQGAVWQYF. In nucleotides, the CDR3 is TGCGCCAGCACTGTACAGGGGGCGGTTTGGCAGTACTTC.

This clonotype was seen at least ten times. The CDR3 loop is CSANTGVSNQPQHF. Written as DNA, the CDR3 is TGCAGTGCTAACACAGGGGTTAGCAATCAGCCCCAGCATTTT. The chain links TRBV20-1 to TRBJ1-5; 7 positions agree with TRBD1. The CDR3 extends over 14 amino acids. Per the germline V gene, CDR1 is DFQATT and CDR2 is SNEGSKA (reference sequence). Germline trimming cut 4 bases from V and 0 bases from J; bases unmatched to any gene: 3.

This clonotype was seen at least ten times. In DNA form, the CDR3 reads TGTGCCAGCAGCTATGACACACGGACGGCGCCCACTGAAGCTTTCTTT. This codes for CASSYDTRTAPTEAFF. The chain uses TRBV6-5 and TRBJ1-1, with D uncertain. Deletions cut 6 bases from V and 4 bases from J, with 21 bases between. Per germline, CDR1 MNHEY and CDR2 SVGAGI. This CDR3 comprises 16 residues.

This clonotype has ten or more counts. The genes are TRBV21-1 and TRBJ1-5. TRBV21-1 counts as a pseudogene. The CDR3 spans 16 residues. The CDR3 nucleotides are TGTGCCAGCAGCAAGTACTCCGCTAATAGCAATCAGCCCCAGCATTTT. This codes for CASSKYSANSNQPQHF.

The CDR3, as DNA: TGTGCCAGCACAACAGGATCTGACCCCACAGATACGCAGTATTTT. It specifies CASTTGSDPTDTQYF. The chain uses TRBV28 and TRBJ2-3; possibly TRBD1 for D (5 bases). V gave up 7 bases and J gave up 2 bases, with 16 bases separating them. This CDR3 region has 15 residues. Germline lookup yields CDR1 MDHEN and CDR2 SYDVKM. Using reference TRBV28 and TRBJ2-3 for the parts outside the CDR3, the full variable domain is DVKVTQSSRYLVKRTGEKVFLECVQDMDHENMFWYRQDPGLGLRLIYFSYDVKMKEKGDIPEGYSVSREKKERFSLILESASTNQTSMYLCASTTGSDPTDTQYFGPGTRLTVL.